The 30 T cell receptor beta chains given below trace back to one sample, sequenced in a study of cytomegalovirus exposure and HLA in healthy donors (dated by TCRdb to 2016 to 2017). The library was prepared using the immunoSEQ multiplex PCR assay. The multiplex PCR relied on a mix of 60 forward primers for TCR Vbeta segments and 13 reverse primers for TCR Jbeta segments. Held by TCRdb, this immuneACCESS table contains in-frame sequences only and omits some clones. Under half of the omission traces to an unresolved V gene where checked; the cause of the rest is unknown. The sample table holds 150,000 to 200,000 clones, of which 70% to 90% were seen once. In total, the top ten clones hold approximately 2.3% of the sample. Material: PBMCs. The receptors come from a man aged 18-30 years in good health and CMV-seropositive.

This clone is a singleton in its sample. The junction and the germline gene differ at one end; a read error may be behind it. J is TRBJ2-3 and V is TRBV7-9; D ambiguous. The CDR3 is made up of 11 amino acids. The germline gives CDR1 SEHNR, CDR2 FQNEAQ (reference sequence). The CDR3 DNA is TGTGCCAGCAGCCAATCAACCCAACGGGTCTTT. Protein sequence: CASSQSTQRVF.

The J gene is TRBJ1-1, the V gene TRBV7-2, with D unresolved. Germline assignment: CDR1 SGHTA and CDR2 FQGNSA. Between the trimmed V and J ends, which lost 2 bases and 9 bases, there was a span of 10 bases. CDR3 length equals 12 residues. The CDR3 bases are TGTGCCAGCAGCTTATCCGACTTGAAAGCTTTCTTT. Its protein is CASSLSDLKAFF.

This chain links TRBV4-1 with TRBJ1-6; perhaps TRBD1 as D (5 bases). Germline CDR1 MGHRA, CDR2 YSYEKL. V shed 4 bases and J shed 7 bases, with 20 bases lying between them. The CDR3 sequence is 17 residues long. CDR3 region: CASSREPSGRGNSPLHF. In DNA, the CDR3 is TGCGCCAGCAGCCGCGAACCCTCGGGGAGGGGAAATTCACCCCTCCACTTT.

V and J are TRBV9 and TRBJ2-4; D perhaps matches TRBD2 (6 bases). CDR1 and CDR2 (germline): SGDLS, YYNGEE. Between the trimmed V and J ends, which lost 0 bases and 7 bases, there was a span of 14 bases. This CDR3 is 15 amino acids long. CDR3 bases: TGTGCCAGCAGCGTAGGGGTAGGAGGGCCCAACATTCAGTACTTC. Protein sequence: CASSVGVGGPNIQYF.

V usage is TRBV5-5 and J usage is TRBJ2-1, with D possibly being TRBD1 (7 bases). The CDR3 extends over 16 amino acids. The V end lost 0 bases, the J end lost 1 base, and 11 bases lay between the germline ends. Germline-derived CDR1 and CDR2 are SGHKS and YYEKEE (reference sequence). The CDR3 DNA reads as TGTGCCAGCAGCTTGGCCTCAGGGGGGTCCTACAATGAGCAGTTCTTC. Translating gives CASSLASGGSYNEQFF.

This chain joins TRBV27 and TRBJ2-2, with D perhaps matching TRBD1 (5 bases). Trimming left V 6 bases short and J 4 bases short, with 12 bases between. Germline CDR1 reads MNHEY; CDR2 reads SMNVEV (reference sequence). The CDR3 spans 14 residues. CDR3 loop: CASSTDRITGELFF. The CDR3, as DNA: TGTGCCAGCAGCACCGACAGAATCACCGGGGAGCTGTTTTTT.

The chain is built from TRBV5-4 and TRBJ2-7; TRBD1 matches 8 bases. The CDR3 is made up of 13 amino acids. From germline, CDR1 is SGHNT and CDR2 YYREEE (reference sequence). After removal of 7 bases from V and 5 bases from J, the junction contained 8 bases not matched to a gene. Here the CDR3 reads CASRRDRGDEQYF. In DNA form, the CDR3 reads TGTGCCAGCCGACGAGACAGGGGTGACGAGCAGTACTTC.

The chain is built from TRBV18 and TRBJ1-1; 10 positions match TRBD1. The junction had 5 bases not matched to a gene; V was cut back by 2 bases and J by 5 bases. The CDR3 totals 15 residues. The germline V gene encodes CDR1 KGHSH and CDR2 LQKENI. CDR3 residues: CASSPGTGVGTEAFF. The CDR3 nucleotides are TGTGCCAGCTCACCAGGGACAGGGGTCGGGACTGAAGCTTTCTTT.

The genes are TRBV9 and TRBJ2-1; D perhaps matches TRBD1 (6 bases). The V gene lost 3 bases and the J gene lost 6 bases, with 19 bases spanning the gap. The CDR3 contains 16 residues. CDR1 SGDLS and CDR2 YYNGEE come from the germline V gene. The CDR3 nucleotides are TGTGCCAGCAGCGGGGGTGAGGGGGAGTCTCGCAATGAGCAGTTCTTC. Translated, it gives CASSGGEGESRNEQFF.

This clone was seen just once. This chain joins TRBV7-2 and TRBJ2-3, with D perhaps matching TRBD2 (6 bases). CDR1 is SGHTA and CDR2 is FQGNSA in the germline V gene. Trimming left V 5 bases short and J 5 bases short, with 20 bases between. The CDR3 is 16 amino acids. Here the CDR3 reads CASSLRAGISRDTQYF. CDR3 DNA: TGTGCCAGCAGCCTCCGCGCGGGAATAAGTCGAGATACGCAGTATTTT.

This sequence joins TRBV9 and TRBJ2-6; 7 nucleotides align to TRBD2. Germline values: CDR1 SGDLS, CDR2 YYNGEE. The CDR3 loop spans 14 amino acids. V was pared by 7 bases and J by 0 bases, with 1 base of the junction left unmatched. Here the CDR3 reads CASGGGSGANVLTF. Written as DNA, the CDR3 is TGTGCCAGCGGGGGGGGCTCTGGGGCCAACGTCCTGACTTTC. The full variable domain, rest sourced from reference TRBV9 and TRBJ2-6, is DSGVTQTPKHLITATGQRVTLRCSPRSGDLSVYWYQQSLDQGLQFLIQYYNGEERAKGNILERFSAQQFPDLHSELNLSSLELGDSALYFCASGGGSGANVLTFGAGSRLTVL.

In this sample, this clone turned up once. The chain uses TRBV4-2 and TRBJ2-7; D is unclear. Trimming pared 0 bases from V and 0 bases from J, leaving 9 bases between. This CDR3 contains 15 residues. Germline assignment: CDR1 LGHNA and CDR2 YNFKEQ. The CDR3 coding sequence is TGTGCCAGCAGCCAAGATTTCGGCGGCTCCTACGAGCAGTACTTC. Amino acid sequence: CASSQDFGGSYEQYF.

This chain uses TRBV7-2 with TRBJ2-7, with 8 nucleotides matching TRBD2. Germline CDR1 is SGHTA and CDR2 is FQGNSA. CDR3 length: 14 residues. Trimming cost V 5 bases and J 5 bases; bases outside gene matches: 8. CDR3 sequence (DNA): TGTGCCAGCAGCGCACGGGGGGGCCGGGACGAGCAGTACTTC. Translating it yields CASSARGGRDEQYF.

The chain uses TRBV27 and TRBJ1-2, with TRBD1 matching 9 bases. Germline CDR1 is MNHEY and CDR2 is SMNVEV (reference sequence). V gave up 5 bases and J gave up 4 bases; unmatched junction bases: 5. The CDR3 runs 14 residues. Written as DNA, the CDR3 is TGTGCCAGCAGTCCAATACAGGGGGCCTATGGCTACACCTTC. Its protein is CASSPIQGAYGYTF.

V usage is TRBV2 and J usage is TRBJ2-3; TRBD2 matches at 12 bases. CDR1 and CDR2 from the germline V gene are SNHLY and FYNNEI. This CDR3 is built from 14 residues. The V gene end was trimmed by 10 bases and the J gene end by 3 bases; junction bases not matched to a gene: 5. CDR3 nucleotides: TGTGCCACACCTAGCGGGGGGGCTACAGATACGCAGTATTTT. It is translated as CATPSGGATDTQYF.

The chain is built from TRBV9 and TRBJ2-1; D is ambiguous. This CDR3 contains 15 residues. Looked up from germline, CDR1 is SGDLS and CDR2 is YYNGEE. Trimming removed 3 bases from V and 0 bases from J, with 10 bases in between. The CDR3 spells CASSDPRSSYNEQFF. CDR3 in DNA: TGTGCCAGCAGCGACCCAAGGAGCTCCTACAATGAGCAGTTCTTC.

This clone has only one observation. The chain couples TRBV5-1 to TRBJ2-7, with TRBD1 matching over 9 bases. The CDR3 is 14 amino acids. V lost 3 bases and J lost 3; bases outside the gene matches: 4. Germline loops: CDR1 SGHRS, CDR2 YFSETQ. The CDR3 loop is CASSWGQGYYEQYF. As DNA, the CDR3 is TGCGCCAGCAGCTGGGGACAGGGTTACTACGAGCAGTACTTC.

The rearrangement uses TRBV4-3 and TRBJ1-4; 7 nucleotides line up with TRBD1. The V segment lost 5 bases and the J segment 3 bases; nucleotides outside the gene matches: 3. Germline values: CDR1 LGHNA, CDR2 YSLEER. The CDR3 is 14 residues long. This CDR3 is CASSSGQANEKLFF. Here the CDR3 DNA reads TGCGCCAGCAGCTCTGGACAGGCTAATGAAAAACTGTTTTTT.

This chain uses TRBV5-1 with TRBJ1-3; D may be TRBD1 (6 bases). Germline V gene lookup returns CDR1 SGHRS and CDR2 YFSETQ. Between the trimmed V and J ends, which lost 4 bases and 0 bases, there was a span of 8 bases. The CDR3 runs 14 residues. The CDR3 spells CASSQGYSGNTIYF. The CDR3 nucleotides are TGCGCCAGCAGCCAGGGGTACTCTGGAAACACCATATATTTT. Full variable domain (missing parts from reference TRBV5-1 and TRBJ1-3): KAGVTQTPRYLIKTRGQQVTLSCSPISGHRSVSWYQQTPGQGLQFLFEYFSETQRNKGNFPGRFSGRQFSNSRSEMNVSTLELGDSALYLCASSQGYSGNTIYFGEGSWLTVV.

As to this clone: The junction shows a germline mismatch at one end, possibly a read error. The chain couples TRBV7-9 to TRBJ1-4; 10 bases are shared with TRBD1. Germline CDR1 is SEHNR and CDR2 is FQNEAQ (reference sequence). CDR3 length: 19 residues. CDR3 region: CASSLATRWTGGTNEKLFF. The DNA of the CDR3 is TGTGCCAGCAGCCTAGCCACCCGCTGGACAGGGGGAACTAATGAAAAACTGTTTTTT.

The chain joins TRBV10-3 to TRBJ2-1; D gene unclear. The CDR3 covers 11 residues. Trimming removed 4 bases from V and 8 bases from J, with 6 bases in between. Germline-derived CDR1 and CDR2 are ENHRY and SYGVKD. DNA of the CDR3: TGTGCCATCAGTGTCCAGGATGAGCAGTTCTTC. Residues: CAISVQDEQFF.

This chain connects TRBV7-9 to TRBJ2-1, with 7 bases that match TRBD2. J lost 4 bases, V lost 5 bases, and 5 bases had no gene match. Germline V lookup: CDR1 SEHNR, CDR2 FQNEAQ (reference sequence). CDR3 size: 14 residues. CDR3 sequence reads: CASSVGGEYNEQFF. The CDR3 region has the DNA TGTGCCAGCAGCGTGGGAGGGGAATACAATGAGCAGTTCTTC. The full variable domain, in which reference TRBV7-9 and TRBJ2-1 provide the parts outside the CDR3, is DTGVSQNPRHKITKRGQNVTFRCDPISEHNRLYWYRQTLGQGPEFLTYFQNEAQLEKSRLLSDRFSAERPKGSFSTLEIQRTEQGDSAMYLCASSVGGEYNEQFFGPGTRLTVL.

The gene calls are TRBV4-2 and TRBJ1-6; a possible D gene is TRBD1 (6 bases). V was pared by 0 bases and J by 3 bases, with 12 bases between. Germline loops: CDR1 LGHNA, CDR2 YNFKEQ. There are 17 residues in the CDR3. The CDR3 DNA follows: TGTGCCAGCAGCCAAGAAAGAGGACAGTTCTATAATTCACCCCTCCACTTT. Residues: CASSQERGQFYNSPLHF.

The J gene is TRBJ1-1, the V gene TRBV7-9, with 8 bases matching TRBD1. The CDR3 has 15 residues. J was trimmed by 4 bases and V by 5 bases; bases with no gene match: 9. Germline CDR1 is SEHNR and CDR2 is FQNEAQ (reference sequence). CDR3 coding DNA: TGTGCCAGCAGCAGACCGACAGGGGAAGTCACTGAAGCTTTCTTT. Protein: CASSRPTGEVTEAFF.

This clone has just one count. V usage is TRBV25-1 and J usage is TRBJ2-1; 10 bases fit TRBD2. The CDR3 is 17 residues long. The germline V gene encodes CDR1 MGHDK and CDR2 SYGVNS. V dropped 5 bases and J dropped 7; count of bases not matched to a gene: 14. The CDR3: CASSLSMGGLAKNEQFF. CDR3 nucleotides: TGTGCCAGCAGTCTATCGATGGGGGGACTAGCGAAGAATGAGCAGTTCTTC.

J is TRBJ2-7 and V is TRBV10-3, with TRBD1 identical over 11 bases. The length of the CDR3 is 14 residues. Unmatched junction bases numbered 1, after V lost 2 bases and J lost 4 bases. Germline CDR1 is ENHRY and CDR2 is SYGVKD. CDR3 amino acids: CAISEGQGAYEQYF. The CDR3 region has the DNA TGTGCCATCAGTGAGGGACAGGGGGCTTACGAGCAGTACTTC.

This clone was recorded once. The chain is built from TRBV6-1 and TRBJ2-5, with D perhaps matching TRBD2 (5 bases). The assigned J gene may be wrong: the sequence end matches TRBJ2-7 better. The CDR3 sequence is 13 residues long. From germline, CDR1 is MNHNS and CDR2 SASEGT. The CDR3 spells CASSAGIIYEQYF. DNA for the CDR3: TGTGCCAGCAGTGCGGGGATTATCTACGAGCAGTACTTC.

V gene TRBV7-8 combines with J gene TRBJ2-2; maybe TRBD2 (5 bases). Per the germline V gene, CDR1 is SGHVS and CDR2 is FQNEAQ. V was shortened by 1 base and J by 5 bases, with 11 bases between the two germline ends. This CDR3 spans 15 amino acids. In DNA form, the CDR3 reads TGTGCCAGCAGCTTAGTCGACGGAGGAACCGGGGAGCTGTTTTTT. Translated: CASSLVDGGTGELFF.

The genes are TRBV19 and TRBJ2-3, with 7 bases matching TRBD1. The CDR3 extends over 15 amino acids. Looked up from germline, CDR1 is LNHDA and CDR2 is SQIVND (reference sequence). Trimming at V came to 4 bases and at J to 4 bases, leaving 8 bases not matched to a gene. CDR3 amino acids: CASSTTGFSPDTQYF. The DNA of the CDR3 is TGTGCCAGTAGTACGACAGGGTTCTCCCCAGATACGCAGTATTTT.

The table lists this clone with a count of one. The rearrangement joins TRBV4-1 to TRBJ1-5, with D unclear. CDR3 size: 16 residues. Germline V gene data show CDR1 as MGHRA and CDR2 as YSYEKL. Deletions cut 4 bases from V and 4 bases from J, with 17 bases between. The CDR3 spells CASSRAEAAKNQPQHF. CDR3 sequence (DNA): TGCGCCAGCAGCCGGGCTGAAGCGGCAAAGAATCAGCCCCAGCATTTT.